Following are 10 T cell receptor beta chains from one sample sequenced in a study of T cell repertoires in cytomegalovirus infection. TCRdb reanalysed the reads using MiXCR and keeps one entry per CDR3 protein. In the table there are a few hundred thousand distinct CDR3 sequences, about 18% of which are singletons. The sample taken for sequencing was CD8+ T cells from PBMCs. Every receptor here comes from a human donor in good health (CMV status not recorded). Some clones in this sample may be carry-over from other donors' samples.

This clonotype occurred a few times. The chain carries TRBV14 and TRBJ1-1; D gene unclear. The V end lost 0 bases, the J end lost 4 bases, and 9 bases lay between the germline ends. The CDR3 has 14 amino acids. Germline V gives CDR1 SGHDN, CDR2 FVKESK. CDR3 protein: CASSQDRWLTEAFF. The DNA of the CDR3 is TGTGCCAGCAGCCAAGATAGGTGGCTCACTGAAGCTTTCTTT.

The CDR3 is CSARTSGAIHSTDTQYF. DNA of the CDR3: TGCAGTGCTAGAACTAGCGGGGCTATCCACAGCACAGATACGCAGTATTTT. This chain links TRBV20-1 with TRBJ2-3; 10 nucleotides agree with TRBD2. The trim removed 2 bases at V and 0 bases at J, leaving 8 bases unmatched. The CDR3 runs 17 residues. Germline V gives CDR1 DFQATT, CDR2 SNEGSKA (reference sequence).

V gene TRBV7-9 combines with J gene TRBJ1-1; D gene uncertain. Deletions cut 3 bases from V and 1 base from J, with 12 bases between. The CDR3 has 15 residues. Germline CDR1 and CDR2: SEHNR and FQNEAQ (reference sequence). The CDR3 loop reads CASSLVDGTNTEAFF. CDR3 DNA sequence: TGTGCCAGCAGCTTGGTGGACGGCACGAACACTGAAGCTTTCTTT.

The V call is TRBV4-1, the J call TRBJ2-7, with 10 nucleotides matching TRBD2. The CDR3 is 17 amino acids. Germline V CDR1 and CDR2: MGHRA, YSYEKL. The junction had 11 bases not matched to a gene; V was cut back by 0 bases and J by 6 bases. The CDR3: CASSQDGVAGGRGEQYF. The CDR3 bases are TGCGCCAGCAGCCAAGATGGAGTAGCGGGGGGTCGGGGCGAGCAGTACTTC.

Only a few counts were recorded for this clonotype. The DNA for the CDR3 is TGTGCCAGCAGCGCCGGACAGGGATACACTGAAGCTTTCTTT. This sequence encodes CASSAGQGYTEAFF. This chain connects TRBV7-2 to TRBJ1-1, with 8 bases matching TRBD1. J gave up 3 bases and V 5 bases, and 5 bases lay outside the gene matches. The germline V gene has CDR1 SGHTA and CDR2 FQGNSA. The CDR3 loop spans 14 amino acids.

J is TRBJ1-3 and V is TRBV7-3, with TRBD1 matching 7 bases. V dropped 5 bases and J dropped 2; count of bases not matched to a gene: 3. The CDR3 is 14 residues long. Germline lookup yields CDR1 SGHTA and CDR2 FQGTGA. CDR3 bases: TGTGCCAGCAGCCCACAGGGGACTGGAAACACCATATATTTT. It translates to CASSPQGTGNTIYF. Variable domain in full (rest from reference TRBV7-3 and TRBJ1-3): GAGVSQTPSNKVTEKGKYVELRCDPISGHTALYWYRQSLGQGPEFLIYFQGTGAADDSGLPNDRFFAVRPEGSVSTLKIQRTERGDSAVYLCASSPQGTGNTIYFGEGSWLTVV.

This clonotype occurred many times. This chain joins TRBV6-5 and TRBJ2-7; 12 nucleotides line up with TRBD2. The V gene end was trimmed by 8 bases and the J gene end by 1 base; junction bases not matched to a gene: 0. Germline V CDR1 and CDR2: MNHEY, SVGAGI. This CDR3 contains 13 residues. CDR3 loop: CASGLAGSYEQYF. The CDR3 coding sequence is TGTGCCAGCGGACTAGCGGGGTCCTACGAGCAGTACTTC.

In this sample, this clonotype turned up a few times. The chain couples TRBV28 to TRBJ2-7; 12 bases fit TRBD1. Trimming at V came to 5 bases and at J to 9 bases, leaving 11 bases not matched to a gene. Germline assignment: CDR1 MDHEN and CDR2 SYDVKM. The length of the CDR3 is 15 residues. The CDR3 here is CASSPIGTGGIGQYF. CDR3 nucleotide sequence: TGTGCCAGCAGTCCGATCGGGACAGGGGGCATTGGGCAGTACTTC.

This clonotype showed up many times. The chain is built from TRBV4-1 and TRBJ2-1, with TRBD2 as a possible D gene (6 bases). Germline-derived CDR1 and CDR2 are MGHRA and YSYEKL. This CDR3 spans 15 amino acids. V gave up 4 bases and J gave up 7 bases, with 17 bases separating them. The CDR3 loop is CASSPGLGIQNEQFF. The CDR3 DNA reads as TGCGCCAGCAGCCCGGGACTGGGAATACAGAATGAGCAGTTCTTC.

In its sample, this clonotype was seen many times. The CDR3 sequence is CASSNGLSNSPLHF. The CDR3 nucleotides are TGTGCCAGCAGTAACGGACTGAGTAATTCACCCCTCCACTTT. V gene TRBV6-2 or TRBV6-3 combines with J gene TRBJ1-6; D is undetermined. This CDR3 is built from 14 residues. V dropped 5 bases and J dropped 6 bases, with 11 bases sitting between them. Germline V gene data show CDR1 as MNHEY and CDR2 as SVGEGT.